Listed here are 29 T cell receptor beta chains from one sample, sequenced in a study of T cells after yellow fever vaccination (dated by TCRdb to the late 2010s). Reading the label with the study, this specimen's treatment or condition is: live attenuated yellow fever vaccine strain. Receptor libraries were prepared by 5' RACE. The sample was run on an Illumina NovaSeq 6000. The public reads were quality trimmed at Q25 with fastp and then assembled into clones with MiXCR by TCRdb, keeping productive beta chains. All rows with the same CDR3 protein become a single entry with the most common DNA and genes. The sample table contains approximately 90,000 distinct CDR3 sequences; only one count was recorded for approximately 6.3% of them. The ten largest clones add up to 35% to 45% of the sample. Here the sequenced sample was CD8+ T cells sorted from PBMCs, taken 10 days after the yellow fever booster vaccination. These receptors originate from a man younger than 35 who received the YFV17D yellow fever vaccine.

J is TRBJ1-1 and V is TRBV11-2; D may be TRBD1 (6 bases). Trimming removed 1 base at V and 5 bases at J, with 14 bases between. The CDR3 is made up of 15 amino acids. CDR1 is SGHAT, CDR2 FQNNGV, per germline. The CDR3 nucleotides read TGTGCCAGCAGCTTAGGGGACACTGGGGGGACTGAAGCTTTCTTT. It codes for CASSLGDTGGTEAFF.

In its sample, this clonotype was seen a few times. The chain employs TRBV1 and TRBJ1-1. TRBV1 is an annotated pseudogene. This CDR3 comprises 10 residues. CDR3 in amino acids: CTSLTTEAFF. The CDR3 nucleotides are TGCACCAGCCTGACCACTGAAGCTTTCTTT.

This clonotype has just a few counts. The chain is built from TRBV7-9 and TRBJ2-3; D unclear. CDR3 size: 14 residues. The V gene's germline CDR1 is SEHNR and CDR2 FQNEAQ (reference sequence). Trimming removed 5 bases at V and 9 bases at J, with 18 bases between. CDR3 nucleotide sequence: TGTGCCAGCAGCGAGGTAGGCCTGGAAAGAACGCAGTATTTT. The encoded protein is CASSEVGLERTQYF.

This clonotype was seen a handful of times. The V and J genes are TRBV6-2 or TRBV6-3 and TRBJ1-4; D is ambiguous. The germline gives CDR1 MNHEY, CDR2 SVGEGT. The V gene lost 1 base and the J gene lost 8 bases, with 8 bases spanning the gap. This CDR3 spans 13 amino acids. The CDR3 sequence is CASSYFTKEKLFF. The CDR3 nucleotides read TGTGCCAGCAGTTACTTCACGAAGGAAAAACTGTTTTTT.

There are many counts of this clonotype. The rearrangement joins TRBV7-6 to TRBJ2-2, with TRBD1 matching over 7 bases. CDR3 length: 13 residues. Germline V CDR1 and CDR2: SGHVS, FNYEAQ. V trimming: 4 bases; J trimming: 6 bases; junction bases outside the gene matches: 2. CDR3 amino acids: CASSYTGAGELFF. In DNA form, the CDR3 reads TGTGCCAGCAGCTATACAGGGGCCGGGGAGCTGTTTTTT. The variable domain in full, completed from reference TRBV7-6 and TRBJ2-2, reads GAGVSQSPRYKVTKRGQDVALRCDPISGHVSLYWYRQALGQGPEFLTYFNYEAQQDKSGLPNDRFSAERPEGSISTLTIQRTEQRDSAMYRCASSYTGAGELFFGEGSRLTVL.

The chain combines TRBV7-6 with TRBJ1-1; D ambiguous. The CDR3 is made up of 15 amino acids. Germline CDR1 reads SGHVS; CDR2 reads FNYEAQ. V was pared by 1 base and J by 0 bases, with 9 bases between. The CDR3 sequence is CASSLDVSLNTEAFF. CDR3 DNA: TGTGCCAGCAGCTTAGACGTCAGTCTGAACACTGAAGCTTTCTTT.

This clonotype was detected a few times. This rearrangement joins TRBV6-2 or TRBV6-3 to TRBJ1-2; possible D gene TRBD1, 5 bases. The CDR3 is 14 residues long. V was pared by 7 bases and J by 2 bases, with 14 bases between. Germline V gene sequence: CDR1 MNHEY, CDR2 SVGEGT. For the CDR3, the DNA is TGTGCCAGCACCAAACAGACAGTCAACTATGGCTACACCTTC. Its protein is CASTKQTVNYGYTF.

This chain uses TRBV6-2 or TRBV6-3 with TRBJ2-6, with 7 bases lining up with TRBD1. The V gene end was trimmed by 3 bases and the J gene end by 3 bases; junction bases not matched to a gene: 5. The germline V gene encodes CDR1 MNHEY and CDR2 SVGEGT. This CDR3 comprises 16 residues. The CDR3 bases are TGTGCCAGCAGTTATGAGGGGGCCGATGGGGCCAACGTCCTGACTTTC. Encoded protein: CASSYEGADGANVLTF.

This clonotype was detected only a few times. The chain recombines TRBV29-1 with TRBJ2-1; 10 bases agree with TRBD2. Germline values: CDR1 SQVTM, CDR2 ANQGSEA. V lost 7 bases to trimming and J lost 3 bases; unmatched junction nucleotides: 9. The CDR3 runs to 15 residues. The CDR3 DNA sequence: TGCAGCGCTCCTCTGGGACTAGCGAGCTACAATGAGCAGTTCTTC. This encodes CSAPLGLASYNEQFF.

A few counts support this clonotype. V is TRBV11-3 and J is TRBJ2-3; D not certain. The V end lost 6 bases, the J end lost 1 base, and 11 bases lay between the germline ends. CDR3 size: 14 residues. In germline, CDR1 is SGHNT, CDR2 YENEEA. The CDR3 coding sequence is TGTGCCAGCAGTTCAAATCGTGGCACAGATACGCAGTATTTT. Residues: CASSSNRGTDTQYF.

There are many counts of this clonotype. This chain links TRBV4-3 with TRBJ2-1, with 16 positions matching TRBD2. The germline V gene has CDR1 LGHNA and CDR2 YSLEER. After removal of 0 bases from V and 1 base from J, the junction contained 3 bases not matched to a gene. The CDR3 is 19 residues long. The CDR3 region is CASSQDGTSGGASYNEQFF. The CDR3 DNA follows: TGCGCCAGCAGCCAAGACGGGACTAGCGGGGGGGCGTCCTACAATGAGCAGTTCTTC.

The DNA for the CDR3 is TGCGCCAGCGCCCAGCCGATCCCCGGGGAGCTGTTTTTT. Translated, it gives CASAQPIPGELFF. This sequence joins TRBV10-2 and TRBJ2-2, with D uncertain. The CDR3 runs 13 residues. V was cut by 8 bases and J by 6 bases, with 13 bases left in between. Germline CDR1 is WSHSY and CDR2 is SAAADI.

In its sample, this clonotype was seen a few times. DNA of the CDR3: TGTGCCAGTAGCCGGACAGGGTGGTCCGGGGAGCTGTTTTTT. The encoded protein is CASSRTGWSGELFF. The genes are TRBV19 and TRBJ2-2, with 8 bases aligning to TRBD1. V shed 6 bases, J shed 6 bases, and the junction held 6 bases outside the gene matches. Germline lookup yields CDR1 LNHDA and CDR2 SQIVND (reference sequence). This CDR3 comprises 14 residues.

CDR3 DNA: TGTGCCAGCACCCCGGGACAGGGAGAGAACGGCTTTACTGAAGCTTTCTTT. Translated: CASTPGQGENGFTEAFF. The J gene is TRBJ1-1, the V gene TRBV21-1; the D call in the table, TRBD1, was not verified against the DNA. TRBV21-1 is shown as a pseudogene. The CDR3 has 17 amino acids.

This chain links TRBV7-2 with TRBJ2-7, with D possibly being TRBD1 (6 bases). Germline V gives CDR1 SGHTA, CDR2 FQGNSA. CDR3 length: 14 residues. V was trimmed by 6 bases and J by 6 bases, leaving 18 bases between them. For the CDR3, the DNA is TGTGCCAGCAGTTCAGGACAGAAGGGGCTCGAGCAGTACTTC. Its protein is CASSSGQKGLEQYF.

In its sample, this clonotype was seen a few times. The chain couples TRBV6-2 or TRBV6-3 to TRBJ1-1; no firm D call. Germline V gene data show CDR1 as MNHEY and CDR2 as SVGEGT. The CDR3 is 14 residues long. V was trimmed by 3 bases and J by 1 base, leaving 9 bases between them. The DNA of the CDR3 is TGTGCCAGCAGTTATAATGCGGCGAACACTGAAGCTTTCTTT. Amino acids: CASSYNAANTEAFF.

The V and J genes are TRBV12-3 or TRBV12-4 and TRBJ2-1; 7 bases line up with TRBD1. With V trimmed by 5 bases and J by 8 bases, 9 bases remained unmatched. The CDR3 extends over 14 amino acids. The CDR3 sequence: CASSLRGGLDEQFF. Here the CDR3 DNA reads TGTGCCAGCAGTCTTAGAGGGGGCCTCGATGAGCAGTTCTTC.

This chain uses TRBV20-1 with TRBJ1-1; a possible D gene is TRBD1 (5 bases). Trimming shortened V by 7 bases and J by 1 base, and 7 bases separated the two germline ends. This CDR3 is built from 11 residues. CDR1 and CDR2 from the germline V gene are DFQATT and SNEGSKA (reference sequence). CDR3 DNA: TGCAGTGTAGGGGAGAACACTGAAGCTTTCTTT. It codes for CSVGENTEAFF.

This clonotype was counted a few times. V usage is TRBV12-3 or TRBV12-4 and J usage is TRBJ1-4; the D gene is possibly TRBD1 (6 bases). Trimming removed 6 bases at V and 0 bases at J, with 11 bases between. This CDR3 has 15 amino acids. CDR3 protein: CASSGGLATNEKLFF. The CDR3 nucleotides read TGTGCCAGCAGCGGGGGCCTTGCAACTAATGAAAAACTGTTTTTT.

The CDR3 loop reads CASSQSIDYEQYF. CDR3 DNA sequence: TGCGCCAGCAGTCAATCCATCGACTACGAGCAGTACTTC. V usage is TRBV23-1 and J usage is TRBJ2-7, with D unclear. TRBV23-1 is flagged as an ORF with uncertain function. The CDR3 covers 13 residues. V was shortened by 0 bases and J by 3 bases, with 6 bases between the two germline ends.

This clonotype appeared a few times. The V gene is TRBV6-2 or TRBV6-3, the J gene TRBJ2-7; possibly TRBD2 for D (5 bases). CDR1 and CDR2 (germline): MNHEY, SVGEGT. V was pared by 7 bases and J by 3 bases, with 13 bases between. CDR3 length: 13 amino acids. The CDR3 loop reads CASNQHRDYEQYV. CDR3 DNA sequence: TGTGCCAGCAACCAGCACCGGGACTACGAGCAGTACGTC.

This clonotype has more than one count but fewer than ten. CDR3 loop: CASSQDQGQGSYEQYF. Here the CDR3 DNA reads TGCGCCAGCAGCCAAGACCAAGGACAGGGCTCTTACGAGCAGTACTTC. This chain connects TRBV4-1 to TRBJ2-7; 8 bases match TRBD1. Losses at the gene ends were 0 bases for V and 4 bases for J; bases not matched to a gene: 8. Germline V gene sequence: CDR1 MGHRA, CDR2 YSYEKL. CDR3 size: 16 residues.

The chain joins TRBV19 to TRBJ1-5; D may be TRBD1 (6 bases). The V gene lost 5 bases and the J gene lost 7 bases, with 12 bases spanning the gap. CDR3 length: 13 amino acids. The V gene's germline CDR1 is LNHDA and CDR2 SQIVND (reference sequence). In DNA, the CDR3 is TGTGCCAGTAGTGCACAGGGTTGGCAGCCCCAGCATTTT. It is translated as CASSAQGWQPQHF.

This clonotype was seen ten or more times. This chain links TRBV2 with TRBJ2-2; weak D call: TRBD2 (6 bases). The germline V and J ends were trimmed by 4 bases and 6 bases, with 12 bases remaining between them. Germline V gene data show CDR1 as SNHLY and CDR2 as FYNNEI. This CDR3 spans 14 amino acids. Here the CDR3 DNA reads TGTGCCAGCAGTGGCCGGACTACATCCGGGGAGCTGTTTTTT. Encoded protein: CASSGRTTSGELFF.

The gene calls are TRBV10-3 and TRBJ1-2; the match to TRBD1 covers 10 bases. Germline V gene data show CDR1 as ENHRY and CDR2 as SYGVKD. This CDR3 comprises 13 residues. Trimming at V came to 10 bases and at J to 5 bases, leaving 7 bases not matched to a gene. The CDR3 loop reads CATETGGRYGYTF. The CDR3, as DNA: TGTGCCACTGAGACAGGGGGCAGGTATGGCTACACCTTC.

This rearrangement joins TRBV7-6 to TRBJ1-3, with a weak D call TRBD1 (5 bases). Per germline, CDR1 SGHVS and CDR2 FNYEAQ. This CDR3 has 14 residues. V lost 2 bases and J lost 4, with 9 bases in between. The CDR3 protein is CASSLWGLGNTIYF. In DNA form, the CDR3 reads TGTGCCAGCAGCTTATGGGGACTGGGAAACACCATATATTTT.

The chain has TRBV2 and TRBJ1-5; TRBD1 aligns across 7 bases. The junction had 8 bases not matched to a gene; V was cut back by 6 bases and J by 3 bases. CDR1 and CDR2 (germline): SNHLY, FYNNEI. This CDR3 spans 15 amino acids. CDR3 amino acids: CASRPTGVYNQPQHF. As DNA, the CDR3 is TGTGCCAGCAGACCTACAGGGGTCTACAATCAGCCCCAGCATTTT.

The chain combines TRBV30 with TRBJ2-5, with 8 bases fitting TRBD1. V lost 2 bases to trimming and J lost 4 bases; unmatched junction nucleotides: 9. Germline V CDR1 and CDR2: GTSNPN, SVGIG (reference sequence). The CDR3 spans 15 residues. CDR3 nucleotide sequence: TGTGCCTGGAGTACGACCCGGGACAGGAGAGAGACCCAGTACTTC. This gives the protein CAWSTTRDRRETQYF.

This clonotype was observed many times. The chain links TRBV5-1 to TRBJ2-7; TRBD1 aligns across 7 bases. The CDR3 sequence is 17 residues long. Germline values: CDR1 SGHRS, CDR2 YFSETQ. With V trimmed by 4 bases and J by 2 bases, 15 bases remained unmatched. CDR3 protein: CASSLRDSLSSTYEQYF. CDR3 DNA sequence: TGCGCCAGCAGCCTCCGGGACAGCCTATCTTCTACCTACGAGCAGTACTTC.